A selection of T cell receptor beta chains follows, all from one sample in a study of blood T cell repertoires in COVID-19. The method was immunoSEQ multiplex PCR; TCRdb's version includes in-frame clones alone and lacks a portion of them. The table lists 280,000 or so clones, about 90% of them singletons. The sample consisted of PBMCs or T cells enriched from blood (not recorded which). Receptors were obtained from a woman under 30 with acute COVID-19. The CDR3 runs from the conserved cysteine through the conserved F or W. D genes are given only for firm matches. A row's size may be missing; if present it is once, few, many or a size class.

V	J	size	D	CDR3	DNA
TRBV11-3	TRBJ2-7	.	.	CASSLEARGYEQYF	TGTGCCAGCAGCTTAGAGGCAAGGGGGTACGAGCAGTACTTC
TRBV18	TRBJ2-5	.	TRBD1	CASSQGQIETQYF	TGTGCCAGCTCACAGGGACAGATAGAGACCCAGTACTTC
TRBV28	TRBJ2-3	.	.	CASSLKYTDTQYF	TGTGCCAGCAGTCTAAAATACACAGATACGCAGTATTTT
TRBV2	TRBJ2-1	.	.	CATSFGDNEQFF	TGTGCCACCTCTTTCGGGGACAATGAGCAGTTCTTC
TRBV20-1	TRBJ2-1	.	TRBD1	CSATENRKTGVYNEQFF	TGCAGTGCTACTGAAAATCGAAAGACAGGGGTCTACAATGAGCAGTTCTTC
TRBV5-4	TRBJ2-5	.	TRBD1	CASSSYYRGHGETQYF	TGTGCCAGCAGCTCATACTACAGGGGGCATGGAGAGACCCAGTACTTC
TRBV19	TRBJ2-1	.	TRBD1	CASSPPYRDRGLAEQFF	TGTGCCAGTAGTCCCCCCTACCGGGACAGGGGGCTCGCCGAGCAGTTCTTC
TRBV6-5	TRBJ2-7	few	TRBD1	CASSYDGTGGEQYF	TGTGCCAGCAGTTATGATGGGACAGGGGGCGAGCAGTACTTC
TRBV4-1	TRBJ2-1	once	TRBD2	CASSQALQRLAYNEQFF	TGCGCCAGCAGCCAAGCCTTGCAAAGACTAGCGTACAATGAGCAGTTCTTC
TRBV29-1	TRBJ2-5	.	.	CSVGPGVDGETQYF	TGCAGCGTTGGCCCAGGGGTTGACGGCGAGACCCAGTACTTC
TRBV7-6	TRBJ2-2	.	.	CASSSKFGELFF	TGTGCCAGCAGCTCCAAATTTGGGGAGCTGTTTTTT
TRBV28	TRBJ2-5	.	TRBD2	CASSLLAGVKTQYF	TGTGCCAGCAGCCTCCTAGCGGGAGTCAAGACCCAGTACTTC
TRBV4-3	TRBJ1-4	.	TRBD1	CASSQDAGGDEKLFF	TGCGCCAGCAGCCAAGATGCAGGGGGCGATGAAAAACTGTTTTTT
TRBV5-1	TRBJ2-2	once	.	CASRGGRSGGNTGELFF	TGCGCCAGCAGGGGAGGACGGTCCGGCGGAAACACCGGGGAGCTGTTTTTT
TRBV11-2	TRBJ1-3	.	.	CASSTAGRSGNTIYF	TGTGCCAGCAGCACAGCAGGGCGCTCTGGAAACACCATATATTTT
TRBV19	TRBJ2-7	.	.	CASSVASETYEQYF	TGTGCCAGTAGTGTTGCTAGCGAGACCTACGAGCAGTACTTC
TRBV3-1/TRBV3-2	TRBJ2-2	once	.	CASSHVTVAIGSGELFF	TGTGCCAGCAGCCACGTGACGGTCGCCATCGGGTCCGGGGAGCTGTTTTTT
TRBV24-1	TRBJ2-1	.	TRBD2	CATSELAGAESYNEQFF	TGTGCCACCAGTGAACTAGCGGGAGCGGAGTCCTACAATGAGCAGTTCTTC
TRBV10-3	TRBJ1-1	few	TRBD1	CAIMGDRDYTEAFF	TGTGCCATCATGGGGGACAGGGACTACACTGAAGCTTTCTTT
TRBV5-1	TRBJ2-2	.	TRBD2	CASSLTSGRNTGELFF	TGCGCCAGCAGCTTGACTAGCGGGAGAAACACCGGGGAGCTGTTTTTT
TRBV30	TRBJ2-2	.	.	CAWSSWGSLTTGELFF	TGTGCCTGGAGTAGTTGGGGCAGCCTAACAACCGGGGAGCTGTTTTTT
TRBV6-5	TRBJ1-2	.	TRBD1	CASSVTGGGFGYTF	TGTGCCAGCAGCGTCACAGGGGGCGGCTTTGGCTACACCTTC
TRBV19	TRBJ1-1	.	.	CASTLSGGMNTEAFF	TGTGCCAGTACCCTTAGCGGGGGGATGAACACTGAAGCTTTCTTT
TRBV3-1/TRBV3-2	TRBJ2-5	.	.	CASSPRPGAMETQYF	TGTGCCAGCAGCCCTCGGCCAGGGGCGATGGAGACCCAGTACTTC
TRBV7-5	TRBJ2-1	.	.	CVRSLVAGAPVRPYNEQFF	TGTGTCAGAAGCTTAGTCGCGGGAGCCCCCGTTCGCCCCTACAATGAGCAGTTCTTC
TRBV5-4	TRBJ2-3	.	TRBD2	CASSLRSLAGVADTQYF	TGTGCCAGCAGCTTGCGGTCACTAGCGGGAGTGGCAGATACGCAGTATTTT
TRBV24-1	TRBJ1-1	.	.	CATSDTQGTEAFF	TGTGCCACCAGTGACACACAGGGAACTGAAGCTTTCTTT
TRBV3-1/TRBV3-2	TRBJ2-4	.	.	CASSLGLGGAGKNIQYF	TGTGCCAGCAGCCTCGGCTTGGGAGGTGCTGGCAAAAACATTCAGTACTTC
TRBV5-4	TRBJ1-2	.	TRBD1	CASSLGGQGGGYTF	TGTGCCAGCAGCTTGGGCGGACAGGGAGGGGGCTACACCTTC
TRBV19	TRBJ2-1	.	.	CASTPWPGSYNEQFF	TGTGCCAGTACCCCATGGCCGGGTTCCTACAATGAGCAGTTCTTC
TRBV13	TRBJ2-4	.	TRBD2	CASSLGTSGSRAKNIQYF	TGTGCCAGCAGCTTAGGTACTAGCGGGAGTCGCGCCAAAAACATTCAGTACTTC
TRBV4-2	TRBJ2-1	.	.	CASSQLQFRVAEQFF	TGTGCCAGCAGCCAACTTCAGTTCCGGGTCGCTGAGCAGTTCTTC
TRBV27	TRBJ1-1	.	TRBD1	CASSPLTGAGVTEAFF	TGTGCCAGCAGTCCCCTGACAGGGGCAGGTGTAACTGAAGCTTTCTTT
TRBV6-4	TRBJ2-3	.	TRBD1	CASSTRTGADTQYF	TGTGCCAGCAGTACCCGAACAGGGGCAGATACGCAGTATTTT
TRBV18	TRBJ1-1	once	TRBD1	CASSPGQGQAFF	TGTGCCAGCTCACCAGGACAGGGGCAAGCTTTCTTT
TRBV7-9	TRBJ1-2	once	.	CASSLAGQGNYGYTF	TGTGCCAGCAGCTTAGCCGGCCAGGGGAACTATGGCTACACCTTC
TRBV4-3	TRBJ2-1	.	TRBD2	CASSQGSGVYNEQFF	TGCGCCAGCAGCCAAGGGAGCGGGGTCTACAATGAGCAGTTCTTC
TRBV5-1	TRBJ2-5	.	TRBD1	CASVPGQGSGETQYF	TGCGCCAGCGTACCGGGACAGGGGTCGGGAGAGACCCAGTACTTC
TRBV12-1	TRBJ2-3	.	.	CASSLWATDTQYF	TGTGCCAGCAGCCTGTGGGCCACAGATACGCAGTATTTT
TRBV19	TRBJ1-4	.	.	CASSPQTATNEKLFF	TGTGCCAGTAGTCCCCAGACAGCAACTAATGAAAAACTGTTTTTT
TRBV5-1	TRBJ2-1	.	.	CASSLASSSYNEQFF	TGCGCCAGCAGCTTGGCCTCCAGCTCCTACAATGAGCAGTTCTTC